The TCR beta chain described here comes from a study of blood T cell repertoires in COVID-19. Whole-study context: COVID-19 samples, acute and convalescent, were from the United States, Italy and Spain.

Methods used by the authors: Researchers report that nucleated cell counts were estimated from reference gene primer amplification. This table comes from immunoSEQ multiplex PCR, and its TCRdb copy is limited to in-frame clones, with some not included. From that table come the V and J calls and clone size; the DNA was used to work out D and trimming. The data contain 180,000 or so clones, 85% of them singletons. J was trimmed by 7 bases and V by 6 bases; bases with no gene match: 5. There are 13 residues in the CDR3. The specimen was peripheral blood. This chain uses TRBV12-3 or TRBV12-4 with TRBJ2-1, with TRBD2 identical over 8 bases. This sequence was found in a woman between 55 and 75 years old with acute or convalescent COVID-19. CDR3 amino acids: CASSREGLNEQFF. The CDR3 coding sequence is TGTGCCAGCAGCCGGGAGGGCCTAAATGAGCAGTTCTTC.